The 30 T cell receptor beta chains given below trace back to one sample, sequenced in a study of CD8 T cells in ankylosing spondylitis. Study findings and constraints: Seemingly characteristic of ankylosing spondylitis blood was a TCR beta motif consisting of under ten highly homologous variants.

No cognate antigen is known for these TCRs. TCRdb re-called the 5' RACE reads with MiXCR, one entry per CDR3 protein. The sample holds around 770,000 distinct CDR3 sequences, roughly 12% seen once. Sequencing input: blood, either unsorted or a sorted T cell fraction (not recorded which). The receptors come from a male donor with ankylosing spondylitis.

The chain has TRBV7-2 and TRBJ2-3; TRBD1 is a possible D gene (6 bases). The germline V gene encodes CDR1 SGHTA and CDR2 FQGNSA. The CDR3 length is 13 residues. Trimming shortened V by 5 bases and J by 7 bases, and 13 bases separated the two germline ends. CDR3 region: CASSVDRQYTQYF. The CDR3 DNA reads TGTGCCAGCAGCGTCGACAGGCAGTATACGCAGTATTTT.

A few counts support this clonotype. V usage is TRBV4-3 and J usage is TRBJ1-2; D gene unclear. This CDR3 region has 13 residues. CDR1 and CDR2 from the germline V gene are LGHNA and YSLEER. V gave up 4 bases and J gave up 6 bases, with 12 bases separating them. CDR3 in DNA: TGCGCCAGCAGCCCAACAACCTTGGATGGCTACACCTTC. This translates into CASSPTTLDGYTF.

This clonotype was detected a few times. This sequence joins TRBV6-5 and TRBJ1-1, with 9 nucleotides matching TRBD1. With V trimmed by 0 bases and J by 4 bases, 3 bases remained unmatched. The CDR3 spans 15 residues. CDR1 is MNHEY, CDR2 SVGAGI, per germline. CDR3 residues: CASSYSTGGTTEAFF. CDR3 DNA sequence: TGTGCCAGCAGTTACTCCACAGGGGGCACCACTGAAGCTTTCTTT.

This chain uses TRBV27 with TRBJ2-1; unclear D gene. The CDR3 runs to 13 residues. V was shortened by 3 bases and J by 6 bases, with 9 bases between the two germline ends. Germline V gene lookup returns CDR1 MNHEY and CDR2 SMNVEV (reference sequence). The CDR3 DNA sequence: TGTGCCAGCAGTTTTATGGATGGCAATGAGCAGTTCTTC. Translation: CASSFMDGNEQFF.

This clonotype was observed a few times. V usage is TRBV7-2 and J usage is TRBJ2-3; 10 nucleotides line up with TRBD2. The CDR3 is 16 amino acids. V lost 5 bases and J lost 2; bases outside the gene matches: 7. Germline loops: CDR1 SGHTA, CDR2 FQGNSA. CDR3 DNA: TGTGCCAGCAGCCGAGCGGGAGGGGGGATCACAGATACGCAGTATTTT. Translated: CASSRAGGGITDTQYF.

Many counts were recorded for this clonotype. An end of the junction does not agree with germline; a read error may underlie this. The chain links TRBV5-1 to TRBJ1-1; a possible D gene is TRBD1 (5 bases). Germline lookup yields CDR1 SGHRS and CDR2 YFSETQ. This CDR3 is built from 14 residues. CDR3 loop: CASSLGRLNTEAFF. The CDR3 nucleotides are TGTGCCAGCAGCTTGGGACGGTTGAACACTGAAGCTTTCTTT.

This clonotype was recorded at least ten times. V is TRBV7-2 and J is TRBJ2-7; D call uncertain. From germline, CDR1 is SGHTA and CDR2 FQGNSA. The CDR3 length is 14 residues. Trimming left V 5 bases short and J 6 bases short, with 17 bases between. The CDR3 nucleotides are TGTGCCAGCAGCCCAACCCGATGGGCCCCCGAGCAGTACTTC. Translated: CASSPTRWAPEQYF.

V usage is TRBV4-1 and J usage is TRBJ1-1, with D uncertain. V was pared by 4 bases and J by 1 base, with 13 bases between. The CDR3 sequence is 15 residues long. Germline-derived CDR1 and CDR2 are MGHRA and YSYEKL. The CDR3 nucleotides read TGCGCCAGCAGCCCATGGTACCTTACGAACACTGAAGCTTTCTTT. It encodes CASSPWYLTNTEAFF.

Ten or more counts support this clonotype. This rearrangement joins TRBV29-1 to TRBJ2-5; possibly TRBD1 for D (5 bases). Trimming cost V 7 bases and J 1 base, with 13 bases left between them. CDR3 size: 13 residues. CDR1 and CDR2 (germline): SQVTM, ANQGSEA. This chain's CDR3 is CSASRVAQETQYF. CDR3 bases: TGCAGCGCGTCCAGGGTAGCCCAAGAGACCCAGTACTTC.

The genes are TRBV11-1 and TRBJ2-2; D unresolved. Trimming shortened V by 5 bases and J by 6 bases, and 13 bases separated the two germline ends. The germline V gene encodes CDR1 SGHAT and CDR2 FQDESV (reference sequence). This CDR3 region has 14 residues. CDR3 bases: TGTGCCAGCAGCCTCGACATGGCATCCGGGGAGCTGTTTTTT. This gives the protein CASSLDMASGELFF.

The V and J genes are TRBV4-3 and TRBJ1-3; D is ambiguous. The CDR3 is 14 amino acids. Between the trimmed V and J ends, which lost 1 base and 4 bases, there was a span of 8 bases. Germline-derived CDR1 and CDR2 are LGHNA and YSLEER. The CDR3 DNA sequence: TGCGCCAGCAGCCAAGGGACTGACGGAAACACCATATATTTT. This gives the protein CASSQGTDGNTIYF.

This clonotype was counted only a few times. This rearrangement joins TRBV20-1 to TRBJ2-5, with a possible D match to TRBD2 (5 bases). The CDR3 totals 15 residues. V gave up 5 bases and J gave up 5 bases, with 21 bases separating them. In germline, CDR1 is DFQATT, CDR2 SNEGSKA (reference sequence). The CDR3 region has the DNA TGCAGTGCTGCCCAACCGGGCCTCGGGGTTGAGACCCAGTACTTC. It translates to CSAAQPGLGVETQYF.

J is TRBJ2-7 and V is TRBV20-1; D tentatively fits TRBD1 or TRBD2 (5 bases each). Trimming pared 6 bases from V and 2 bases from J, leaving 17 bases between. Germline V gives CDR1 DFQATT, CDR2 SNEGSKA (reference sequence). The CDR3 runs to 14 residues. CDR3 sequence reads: CSAPGTVIPYEQYF. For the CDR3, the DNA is TGCAGTGCCCCGGGGACGGTGATTCCCTACGAGCAGTACTTC.

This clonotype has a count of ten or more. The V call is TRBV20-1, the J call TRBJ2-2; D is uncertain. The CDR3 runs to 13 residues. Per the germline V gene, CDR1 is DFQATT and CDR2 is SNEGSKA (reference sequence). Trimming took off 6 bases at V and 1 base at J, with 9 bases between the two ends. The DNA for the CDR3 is TGCAGTGCACCACTATGGAACACCGGGGAGCTGTTTTTT. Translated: CSAPLWNTGELFF.

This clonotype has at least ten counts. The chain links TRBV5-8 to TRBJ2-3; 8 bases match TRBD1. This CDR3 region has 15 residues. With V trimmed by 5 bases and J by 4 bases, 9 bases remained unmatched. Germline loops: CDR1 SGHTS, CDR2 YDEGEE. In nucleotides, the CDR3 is TGTGCCAGCAGTTTCGACAGGGGTTATGCAGATACGCAGTATTTT. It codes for CASSFDRGYADTQYF.

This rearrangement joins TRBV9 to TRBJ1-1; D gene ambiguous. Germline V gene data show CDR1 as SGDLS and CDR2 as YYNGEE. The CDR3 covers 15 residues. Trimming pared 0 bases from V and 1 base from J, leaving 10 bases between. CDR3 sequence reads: CASSVVGPGNTEAFF. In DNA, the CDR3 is TGTGCCAGCAGCGTAGTCGGCCCAGGGAACACTGAAGCTTTCTTT.

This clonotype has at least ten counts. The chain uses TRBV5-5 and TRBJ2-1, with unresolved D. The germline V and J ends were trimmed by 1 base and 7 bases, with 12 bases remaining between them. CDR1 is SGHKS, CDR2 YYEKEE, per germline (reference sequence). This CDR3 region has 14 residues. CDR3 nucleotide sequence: TGTGCCAGCAGCTTGCGGCTGGCCCGTAATGAGCAGTTCTTC. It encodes CASSLRLARNEQFF.

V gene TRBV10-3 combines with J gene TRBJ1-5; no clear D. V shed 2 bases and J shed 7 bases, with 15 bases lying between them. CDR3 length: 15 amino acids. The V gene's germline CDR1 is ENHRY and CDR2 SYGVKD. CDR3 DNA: TGTGCCATCAGTGAGACCCACAGATCACCCCAGCCCCAGCATTTT. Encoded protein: CAISETHRSPQPQHF.

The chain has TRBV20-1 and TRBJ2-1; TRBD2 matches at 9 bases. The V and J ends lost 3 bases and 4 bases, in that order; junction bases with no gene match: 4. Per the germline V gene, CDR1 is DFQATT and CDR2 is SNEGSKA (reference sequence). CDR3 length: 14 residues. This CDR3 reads CSASALAGYNEQFF. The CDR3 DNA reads TGCAGTGCTAGTGCCCTAGCGGGATACAATGAGCAGTTCTTC.

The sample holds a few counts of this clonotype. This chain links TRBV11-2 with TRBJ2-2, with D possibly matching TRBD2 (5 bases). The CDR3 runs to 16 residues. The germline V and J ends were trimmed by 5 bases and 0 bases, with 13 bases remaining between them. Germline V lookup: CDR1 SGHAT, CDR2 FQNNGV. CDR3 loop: CASSAVRASNTGELFF. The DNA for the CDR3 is TGTGCCAGCAGCGCGGTGCGGGCTTCGAACACCGGGGAGCTGTTTTTT.

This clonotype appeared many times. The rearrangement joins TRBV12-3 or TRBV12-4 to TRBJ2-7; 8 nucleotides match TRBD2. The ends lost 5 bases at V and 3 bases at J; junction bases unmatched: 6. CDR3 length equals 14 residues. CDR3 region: CASSDAGTSYEQYF. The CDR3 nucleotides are TGTGCCAGCAGTGACGCCGGGACTAGCTACGAGCAGTACTTC.

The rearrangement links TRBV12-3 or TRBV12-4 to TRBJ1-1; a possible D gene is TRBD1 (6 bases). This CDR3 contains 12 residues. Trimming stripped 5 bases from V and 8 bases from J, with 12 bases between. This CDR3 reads CASSLEGVEAFF. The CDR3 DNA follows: TGTGCCAGCAGTCTTGAGGGGGTGGAAGCTTTCTTT.

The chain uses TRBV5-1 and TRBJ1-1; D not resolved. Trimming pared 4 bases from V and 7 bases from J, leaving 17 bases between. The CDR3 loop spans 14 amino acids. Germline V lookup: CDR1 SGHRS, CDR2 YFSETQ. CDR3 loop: CASSPGDGGLEAFF. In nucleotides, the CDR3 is TGCGCCAGCAGCCCGGGAGACGGAGGCCTTGAAGCTTTCTTT.

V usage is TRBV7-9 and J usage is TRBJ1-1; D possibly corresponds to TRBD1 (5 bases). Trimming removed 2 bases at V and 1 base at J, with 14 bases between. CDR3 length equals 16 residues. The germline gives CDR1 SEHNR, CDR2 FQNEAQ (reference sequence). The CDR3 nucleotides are TGTGCCAGCAGCTTACGACCTGGGACCACGAACACTGAAGCTTTCTTT. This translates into CASSLRPGTTNTEAFF.

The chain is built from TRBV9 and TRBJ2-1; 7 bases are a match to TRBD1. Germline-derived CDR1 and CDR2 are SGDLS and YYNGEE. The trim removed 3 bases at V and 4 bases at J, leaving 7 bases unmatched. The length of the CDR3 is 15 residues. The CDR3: CASSDRGQGYNEQFF. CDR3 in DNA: TGTGCCAGCAGCGACAGGGGCCAGGGATACAATGAGCAGTTCTTC.

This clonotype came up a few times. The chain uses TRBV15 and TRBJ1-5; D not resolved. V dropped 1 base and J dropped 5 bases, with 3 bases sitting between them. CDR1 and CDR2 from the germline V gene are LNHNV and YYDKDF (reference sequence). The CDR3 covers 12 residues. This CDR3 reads CATSRVYQPQHF. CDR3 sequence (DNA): TGTGCCACCAGCAGAGTGTATCAGCCCCAGCATTTT.

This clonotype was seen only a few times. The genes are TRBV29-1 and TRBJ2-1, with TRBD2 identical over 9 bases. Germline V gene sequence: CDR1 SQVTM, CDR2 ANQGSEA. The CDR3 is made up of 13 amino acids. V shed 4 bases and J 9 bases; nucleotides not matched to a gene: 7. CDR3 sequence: CSVAGRLAVEQFF. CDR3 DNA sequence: TGCAGCGTTGCGGGGCGACTAGCGGTTGAGCAGTTCTTC.

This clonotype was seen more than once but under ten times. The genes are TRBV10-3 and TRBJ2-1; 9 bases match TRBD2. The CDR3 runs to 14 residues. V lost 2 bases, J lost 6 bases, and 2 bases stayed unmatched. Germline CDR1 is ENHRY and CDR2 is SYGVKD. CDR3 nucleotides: TGTGCCATCAGTGAGGGCGGGGGGGCCAATGAGCAGTTCTTC. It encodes CAISEGGGANEQFF.

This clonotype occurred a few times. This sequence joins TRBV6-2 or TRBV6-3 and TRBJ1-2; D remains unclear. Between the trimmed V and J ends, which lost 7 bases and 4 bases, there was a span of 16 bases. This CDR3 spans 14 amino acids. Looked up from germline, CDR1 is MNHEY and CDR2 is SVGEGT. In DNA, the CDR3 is TGTGCCAGCAATTCCCGCGAGCCGAGCTATGGCTACACCTTC. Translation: CASNSREPSYGYTF.

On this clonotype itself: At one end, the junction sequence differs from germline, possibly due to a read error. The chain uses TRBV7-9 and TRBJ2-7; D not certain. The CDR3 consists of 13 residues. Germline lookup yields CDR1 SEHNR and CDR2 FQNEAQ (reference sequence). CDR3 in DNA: TGTGCCATCAGCCCCGGGTACTCCTACGAGCAGTACTTC. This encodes CAISPGYSYEQYF.